This T cell receptor (beta chain) was identified in a study of blood T cell repertoires in COVID-19. About the research overall: The cDNA or gDNA used as material had been derived from T cells, B-cell-depleted T cells, or PBMCs.

This clone was counted a few times. This sample also contains other DNA sequences that code for the same CDR3. Recruits, aged roughly 18 to 95 years, lived in 24 US areas. Recovered participants had two consecutive negative NP/OP PCR tests, healthcare professional clearance, or symptom resolution. J was trimmed by 5 bases and V by 0 bases; bases with no gene match: 3. The CDR3 spans 15 residues. Germline V gene lookup returns CDR1 LGHNA and CDR2 YNFKEQ. The assay was immunoSEQ multiplex PCR, and TCRdb's table has in-frame clones only and misses some. The sample comprises approximately 300,000 clones, roughly nine tenths of which are singletons, and approximately 2.5% rests with the top ten.

The sequenced sample was PBMCs or T cells enriched from blood (not recorded which). This receptor was taken from a man aged 55 to 70 who had recovered from COVID-19. The chain employs TRBV4-2 and TRBJ1-4, with 7 bases fitting TRBD1. The CDR3 region has the DNA TGTGCCAGCAGCCAAGATCTACAGGGGAATGAAAAACTGTTTTTT. It codes for CASSQDLQGNEKLFF.